These 13 T cell receptor beta chains were all obtained from the same sample, sequenced in a study of patients and donors after allogeneic stem cell transplantation. TCRdb redid the calling of the RT-PCR reads with MiXCR, one entry per CDR3 protein. The sample has fewer than 500,000 distinct CDR3 sequences, around 15% seen once. The sequenced sample consisted of blood, either unsorted or a sorted T cell fraction (not recorded which). The receptors shown here come from a human donor who was either an allogeneic HSCT recipient or a stem cell or donor lymphocyte infusion donor (not recorded which). It is not recorded whose cells these are; they may come from a transplant donor.

This chain uses TRBV12-3 or TRBV12-4 with TRBJ2-2, with 8 bases matching TRBD1. V lost 6 bases, J lost 5 bases, and 2 bases stayed unmatched. CDR3 length: 13 residues. The CDR3 sequence is CASSQGATGELFF. The DNA of the CDR3 is TGTGCCAGCAGCCAGGGGGCAACCGGGGAGCTGTTTTTT.

This clonotype occurred a few times. This sequence joins TRBV5-1 and TRBJ2-1, with 7 bases matching TRBD2. The junction had 5 bases not matched to a gene; V was cut back by 4 bases and J by 10 bases. CDR3 length: 12 amino acids. Germline V lookup: CDR1 SGHRS, CDR2 YFSETQ. For the CDR3, the DNA is TGCGCCAGCAGCCCCACTAGCGTCGAGCAGTTCTTC. It is translated as CASSPTSVEQFF.

The chain has TRBV7-2 and TRBJ1-2; 8 nucleotides agree with TRBD1. There are 13 residues in the CDR3. Germline V lookup: CDR1 SGHTA, CDR2 FQGNSA. J was trimmed by 6 bases and V by 3 bases; bases with no gene match: 3. CDR3 bases: TGTGCCAGCAGCTTCAGGGGGCTGGATGGCTACACCTTC. Amino acids: CASSFRGLDGYTF.

This clonotype was observed a handful of times. This chain connects TRBV30 to TRBJ1-5; D unresolved. This CDR3 has 13 residues. Germline CDR1 GTSNPN, CDR2 SVGIG (reference sequence). The V end lost 0 bases, the J end lost 5 bases, and 8 bases lay between the germline ends. The DNA for the CDR3 is TGTGCCTGGAGTGTCTGGGGAGATCAGCCCCAGCATTTT. Translated, it gives CAWSVWGDQPQHF.

This clonotype has more than one count but fewer than ten. The V call is TRBV27, the J call TRBJ1-2; TRBD1 matches at 9 bases. V was pared by 2 bases and J by 4 bases, with 8 bases of the junction left unmatched. The V gene's germline CDR1 is MNHEY and CDR2 SMNVEV (reference sequence). CDR3 length: 16 amino acids. This CDR3 reads CASSLPGGQGGYGYTF. CDR3 bases: TGTGCCAGCAGTTTACCGGGGGGACAGGGAGGCTATGGCTACACCTTC.

The table lists this clonotype with a few counts. The chain has TRBV9 and TRBJ2-7; D possibly corresponds to TRBD2 (6 bases). The ends were cut back, 0 bases at V and 0 bases at J, with 10 bases in the middle. CDR1 SGDLS and CDR2 YYNGEE come from the germline V gene. The CDR3 is 15 amino acids. In DNA, the CDR3 is TGTGCCAGCAGCGTAGGTAGCGGTCCCTCCTACGAGCAGTACTTC. Translation: CASSVGSGPSYEQYF.

This sequence joins TRBV6-5 and TRBJ2-7; TRBD1 matches 8 bases. The CDR3 extends over 17 amino acids. The trim removed 0 bases at V and 3 bases at J, leaving 10 bases unmatched. Germline-derived CDR1 and CDR2 are MNHEY and SVGAGI. The chain's CDR3 is CASSYSKGTGRGYEQYF. DNA for the CDR3: TGTGCCAGCAGTTACTCGAAGGGGACAGGTCGGGGCTACGAGCAGTACTTC.

This clonotype has ten or more counts. V and J are TRBV5-5 and TRBJ1-1; D not certain. Trimming pared 2 bases from V and 1 base from J, leaving 9 bases between. The CDR3 contains 14 residues. The germline V gene encodes CDR1 SGHKS and CDR2 YYEKEE (reference sequence). CDR3 sequence: CASSFPATNTEAFF. The CDR3 coding sequence is TGTGCCAGCAGCTTCCCCGCCACGAACACTGAAGCTTTCTTT.

V and J are TRBV20-1 and TRBJ1-1; D is unclear. The CDR3 totals 10 residues. Germline CDR1 and CDR2: DFQATT and SNEGSKA (reference sequence). The V end was cut by 7 bases, the J end by 0 bases, with 3 bases between. The CDR3 bases are TGCAGTGTTGTGAACACTGAAGCTTTCTTT. Its protein product is CSVVNTEAFF.

The table lists this clonotype with a few counts. The V and J genes are TRBV5-1 and TRBJ1-4, with a possible D match to TRBD1 (5 bases). This CDR3 has 17 amino acids. Germline CDR1 is SGHRS and CDR2 is YFSETQ. Trimming left V 4 bases short and J 0 bases short, with 16 bases between. The CDR3 DNA reads as TGCGCCAGCAGCCCAGTGGGGCTGACGGCAACTAATGAAAAACTGTTTTTT. Encoded protein: CASSPVGLTATNEKLFF.

The V gene is TRBV20-1, the J gene TRBJ1-2; D not certain. Between the trimmed V and J ends, which lost 4 bases and 2 bases, there was a span of 11 bases. The CDR3 runs to 13 residues. Germline CDR1 and CDR2: DFQATT and SNEGSKA (reference sequence). The CDR3 region has the DNA TGCAGTGCTAAAAACCGGGCGAACTATGGCTACACCTTC. Protein: CSAKNRANYGYTF.

V is TRBV5-1 and J is TRBJ2-3; D is perhaps TRBD2 (6 bases). V lost 0 bases to trimming and J lost 5 bases, with 10 bases between them. This CDR3 region has 14 residues. Germline CDR1 SGHRS, CDR2 YFSETQ. CDR3 protein: CASSLGGRQDTQYF. CDR3 nucleotide sequence: TGCGCCAGCAGCTTGGGAGGGAGGCAAGATACGCAGTATTTT.

The chain employs TRBV6-1 and TRBJ2-2; TRBD2 aligns across 12 bases. Germline-derived CDR1 and CDR2 are MNHNS and SASEGT. The CDR3 has 15 amino acids. The trim removed 5 bases at V and 6 bases at J, leaving 4 bases unmatched. CDR3 DNA sequence: TGTGCCAGCAGTAGGACTAGCGGGAAGGCCGGGGAGCTGTTTTTT. This sequence encodes CASSRTSGKAGELFF.